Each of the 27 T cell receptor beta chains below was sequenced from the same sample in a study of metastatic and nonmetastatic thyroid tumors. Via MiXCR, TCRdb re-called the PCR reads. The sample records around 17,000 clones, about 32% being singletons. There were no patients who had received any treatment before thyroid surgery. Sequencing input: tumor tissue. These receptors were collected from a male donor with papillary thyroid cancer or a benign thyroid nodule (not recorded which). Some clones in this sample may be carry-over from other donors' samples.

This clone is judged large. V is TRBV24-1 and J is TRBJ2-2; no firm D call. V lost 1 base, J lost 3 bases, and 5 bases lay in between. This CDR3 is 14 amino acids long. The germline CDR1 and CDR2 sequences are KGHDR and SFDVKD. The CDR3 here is CATSDLRDTGELFF. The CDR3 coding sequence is TGTGCCACCAGTGATTTAAGGGACACCGGGGAGCTGTTTTTT.

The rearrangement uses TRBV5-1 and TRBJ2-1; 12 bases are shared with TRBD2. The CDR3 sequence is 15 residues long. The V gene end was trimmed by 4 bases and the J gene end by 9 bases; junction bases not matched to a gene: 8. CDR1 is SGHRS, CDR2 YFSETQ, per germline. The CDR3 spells CASSRLAGGPFEQFF. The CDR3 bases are TGCGCCAGCAGCCGTCTAGCGGGAGGGCCGTTTGAGCAGTTCTTC.

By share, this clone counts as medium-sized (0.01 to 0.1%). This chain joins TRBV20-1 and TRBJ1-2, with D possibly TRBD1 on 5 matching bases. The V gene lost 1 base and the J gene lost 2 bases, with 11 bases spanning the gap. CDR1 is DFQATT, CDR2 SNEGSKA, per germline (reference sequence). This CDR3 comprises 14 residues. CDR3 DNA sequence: TGCAGTGCTAGAGTGCCAGGGCAGAACTATGGCTACACCTTC. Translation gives CSARVPGQNYGYTF.

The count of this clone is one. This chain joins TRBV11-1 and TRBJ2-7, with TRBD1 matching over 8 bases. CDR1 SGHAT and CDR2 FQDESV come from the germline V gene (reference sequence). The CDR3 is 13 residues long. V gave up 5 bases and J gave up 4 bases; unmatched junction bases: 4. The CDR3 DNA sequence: TGTGCCAGCAGCCTCACAGGGGGTTACGAGCAGTACTTC. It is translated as CASSLTGGYEQYF.

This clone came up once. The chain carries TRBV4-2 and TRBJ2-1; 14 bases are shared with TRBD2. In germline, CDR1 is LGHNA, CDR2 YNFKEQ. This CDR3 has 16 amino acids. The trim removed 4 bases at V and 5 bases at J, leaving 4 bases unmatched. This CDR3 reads CASSLRTSGRHNEQFF. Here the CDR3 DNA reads TGTGCCAGCAGCCTACGGACTAGCGGGAGGCACAATGAGCAGTTCTTC.

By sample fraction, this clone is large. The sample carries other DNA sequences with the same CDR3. CDR3 sequence reads: CASGPTGSGYTF. CDR3 DNA: TGCGCCAGCGGTCCCACAGGGTCTGGCTACACCTTC. The genes are TRBV5-1 and TRBJ1-2; D is possibly TRBD1 (6 bases). V lost 7 bases, J lost 7 bases, and 14 bases lay in between. Germline V gene lookup returns CDR1 SGHRS and CDR2 YFSETQ. The CDR3 covers 12 residues.

CDR3 nucleotide sequence: TGTGCCAGCACCCCATCGGGGGACACAGGCTACACCTTC. Translating it yields CASTPSGDTGYTF. The chain employs TRBV6-2 or TRBV6-3 and TRBJ1-2, with D maybe TRBD1 (6 bases). The V and J ends lost 7 bases and 8 bases respectively, with 17 bases between them. The CDR3 sequence is 13 residues long. The germline CDR1 and CDR2 sequences are MNHEY and SVGEGT.

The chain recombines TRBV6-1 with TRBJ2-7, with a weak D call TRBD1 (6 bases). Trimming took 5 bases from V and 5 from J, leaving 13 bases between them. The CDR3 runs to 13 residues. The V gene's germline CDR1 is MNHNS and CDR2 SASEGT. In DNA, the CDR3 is TGTGCCAGCAGTTTACAGGGTGCGGACGAGCAGTACTTC. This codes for CASSLQGADEQYF.

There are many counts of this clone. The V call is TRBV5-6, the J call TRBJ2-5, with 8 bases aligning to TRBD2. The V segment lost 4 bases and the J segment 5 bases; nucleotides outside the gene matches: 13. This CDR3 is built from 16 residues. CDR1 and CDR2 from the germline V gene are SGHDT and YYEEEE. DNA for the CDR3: TGTGCCAGCAGCCCCCTCCTAGCGGGCCAAGGGGAGACCCAGTACTTC. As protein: CASSPLLAGQGETQYF.

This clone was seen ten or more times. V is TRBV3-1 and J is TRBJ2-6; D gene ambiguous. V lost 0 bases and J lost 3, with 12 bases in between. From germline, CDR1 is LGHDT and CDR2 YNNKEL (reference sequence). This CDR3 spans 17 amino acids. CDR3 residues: CASSQDLEGSGANVLTF. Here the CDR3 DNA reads TGTGCCAGCAGCCAAGATCTTGAAGGAAGTGGGGCCAACGTCCTGACTTTC.

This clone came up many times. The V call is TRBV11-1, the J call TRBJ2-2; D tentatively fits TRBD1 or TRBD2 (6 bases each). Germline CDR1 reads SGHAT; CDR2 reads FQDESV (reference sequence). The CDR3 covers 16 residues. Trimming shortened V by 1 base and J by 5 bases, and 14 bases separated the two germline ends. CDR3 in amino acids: CASSLVGGPRTGELFF. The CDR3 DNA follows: TGTGCCAGCAGCTTAGTGGGGGGCCCAAGGACCGGGGAGCTGTTTTTT.

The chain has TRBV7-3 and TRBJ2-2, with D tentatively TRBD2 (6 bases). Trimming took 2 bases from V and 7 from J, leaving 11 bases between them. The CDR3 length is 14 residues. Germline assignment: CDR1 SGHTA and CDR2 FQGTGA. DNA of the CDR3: TGTGCCAGCAGCTTAGGAGGGTTTGGCGGGGAGCTGTTTTTT. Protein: CASSLGGFGGELFF.

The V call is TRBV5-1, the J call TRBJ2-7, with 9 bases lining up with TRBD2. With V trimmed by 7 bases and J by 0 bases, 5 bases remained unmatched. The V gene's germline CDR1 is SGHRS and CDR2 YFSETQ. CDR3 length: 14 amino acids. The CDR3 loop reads CASASGAISYEQYF. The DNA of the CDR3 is TGCGCCAGCGCTAGCGGGGCCATCTCCTACGAGCAGTACTTC.

CDR3 nucleotides: TGTGCCTGGGAAATTCGGACTAGTTCCCAATTTGGGGAGACCCAGTACTTC. Translation gives CAWEIRTSSQFGETQYF. The chain couples TRBV30 to TRBJ2-5; TRBD2 aligns across 7 bases. The CDR3 runs 17 residues. Germline V gene lookup returns CDR1 GTSNPN and CDR2 SVGIG (reference sequence). V shed 5 bases, J shed 5 bases, and the junction held 20 bases outside the gene matches.

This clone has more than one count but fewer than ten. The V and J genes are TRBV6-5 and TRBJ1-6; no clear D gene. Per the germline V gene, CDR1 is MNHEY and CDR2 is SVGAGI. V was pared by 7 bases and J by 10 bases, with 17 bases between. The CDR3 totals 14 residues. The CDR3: CASKLQFEGSPLHF. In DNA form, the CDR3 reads TGTGCCAGCAAGTTGCAGTTCGAGGGATCACCCCTCCACTTT.

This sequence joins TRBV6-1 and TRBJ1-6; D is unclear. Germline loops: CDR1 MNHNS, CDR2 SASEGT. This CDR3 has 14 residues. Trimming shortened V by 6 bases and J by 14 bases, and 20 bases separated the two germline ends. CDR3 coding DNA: TGTGCCAGCAGAATCGGTGAGCGCTTGACCACCCTCCACTTT. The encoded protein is CASRIGERLTTLHF.

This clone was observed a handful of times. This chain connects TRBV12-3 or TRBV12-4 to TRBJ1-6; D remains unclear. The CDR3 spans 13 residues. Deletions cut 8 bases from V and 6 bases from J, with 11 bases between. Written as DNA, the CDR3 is TGTGCCAGCTCGGTCCGTCTTAATTCACCCCTCCACTTT. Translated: CASSVRLNSPLHF.

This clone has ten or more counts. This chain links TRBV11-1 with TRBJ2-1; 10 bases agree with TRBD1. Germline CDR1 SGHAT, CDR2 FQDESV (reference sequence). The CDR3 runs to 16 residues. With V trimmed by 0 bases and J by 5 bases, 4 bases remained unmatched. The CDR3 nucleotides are TGTGCCAGCAGCTTAGCGGGGACAGGGGTCAACAATGAGCAGTTCTTC. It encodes CASSLAGTGVNNEQFF.

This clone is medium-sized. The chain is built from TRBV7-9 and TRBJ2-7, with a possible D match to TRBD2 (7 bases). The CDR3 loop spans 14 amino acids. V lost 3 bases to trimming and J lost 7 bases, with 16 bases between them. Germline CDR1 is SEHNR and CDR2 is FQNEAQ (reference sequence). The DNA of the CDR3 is TGTGCCAGCAGCTTGGAGGGGGGGGGATGGGAGCAGTACTTC. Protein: CASSLEGGGWEQYF.

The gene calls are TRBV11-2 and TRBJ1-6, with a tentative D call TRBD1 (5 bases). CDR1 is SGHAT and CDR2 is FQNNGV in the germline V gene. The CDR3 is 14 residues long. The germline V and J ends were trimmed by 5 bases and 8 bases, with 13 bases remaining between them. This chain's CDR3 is CASSPGRADSPLHF. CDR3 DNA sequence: TGTGCCAGCAGCCCGGGCAGGGCGGATTCACCCCTCCACTTT.

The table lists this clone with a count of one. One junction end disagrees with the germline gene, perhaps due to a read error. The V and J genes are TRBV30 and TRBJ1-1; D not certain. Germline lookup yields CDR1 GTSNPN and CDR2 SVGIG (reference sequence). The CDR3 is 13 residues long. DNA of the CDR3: TGTGACACACACGTACCCCGTTTCACTGAAACTTTCTTT. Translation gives CDTHVPRFTETFF.

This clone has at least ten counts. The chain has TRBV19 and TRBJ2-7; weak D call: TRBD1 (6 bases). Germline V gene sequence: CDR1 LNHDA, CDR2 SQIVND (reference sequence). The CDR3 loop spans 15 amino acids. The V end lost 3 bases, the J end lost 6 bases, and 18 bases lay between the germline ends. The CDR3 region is CASSIIRTDLSEQYF. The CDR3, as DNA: TGTGCCAGTAGTATTATCCGGACAGACCTCTCCGAGCAGTACTTC.

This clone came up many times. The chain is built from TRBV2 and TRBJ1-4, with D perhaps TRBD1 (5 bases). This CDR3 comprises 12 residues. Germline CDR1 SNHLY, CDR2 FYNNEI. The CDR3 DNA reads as TGTGCGGCGGGGCAGGGTAAAGAAAAACTGTTTTTT. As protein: CAAGQGKEKLFF. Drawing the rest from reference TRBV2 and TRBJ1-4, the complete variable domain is EPEVTQTPSHQVTQMGQEVILRCVPISNHLYFYWYRQILGQKVEFLVSFYNNEISEKSEIFDDQFSVERPDGSNFTLKIRSTKLEDSAMYFCAAGQGKEKLFFGSGTQLSVL.

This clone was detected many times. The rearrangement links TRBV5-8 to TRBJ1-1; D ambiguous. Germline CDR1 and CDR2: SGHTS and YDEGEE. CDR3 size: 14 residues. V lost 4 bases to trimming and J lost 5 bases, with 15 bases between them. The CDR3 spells CASSRQQRSTEAFF. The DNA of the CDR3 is TGTGCCAGCAGCCGACAACAGAGAAGTACTGAAGCTTTCTTT.

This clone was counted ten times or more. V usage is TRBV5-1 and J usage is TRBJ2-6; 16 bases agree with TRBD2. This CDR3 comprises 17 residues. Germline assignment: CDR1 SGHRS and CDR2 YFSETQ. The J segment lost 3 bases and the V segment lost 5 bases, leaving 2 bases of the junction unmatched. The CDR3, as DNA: TGCGCCAGCAGGGGACTAGCGGGAGGGCATGGGGCCAACGTCCTGACTTTC. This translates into CASRGLAGGHGANVLTF.

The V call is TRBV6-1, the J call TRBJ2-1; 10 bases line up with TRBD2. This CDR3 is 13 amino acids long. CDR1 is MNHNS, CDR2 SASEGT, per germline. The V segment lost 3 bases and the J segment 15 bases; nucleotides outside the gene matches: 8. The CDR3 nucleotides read TGTGCCAGCAGTGATGCCCTAGCGGGAGATACGTTCTTC. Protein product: CASSDALAGDTFF.

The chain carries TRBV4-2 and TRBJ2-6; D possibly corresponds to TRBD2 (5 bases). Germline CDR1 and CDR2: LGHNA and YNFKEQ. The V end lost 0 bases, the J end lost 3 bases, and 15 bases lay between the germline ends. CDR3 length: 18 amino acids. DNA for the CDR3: TGTGCCAGCAGCCAAGATTTAGGCGAAGCGGATGGGGCCAACGTCCTGACTTTC. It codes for CASSQDLGEADGANVLTF.